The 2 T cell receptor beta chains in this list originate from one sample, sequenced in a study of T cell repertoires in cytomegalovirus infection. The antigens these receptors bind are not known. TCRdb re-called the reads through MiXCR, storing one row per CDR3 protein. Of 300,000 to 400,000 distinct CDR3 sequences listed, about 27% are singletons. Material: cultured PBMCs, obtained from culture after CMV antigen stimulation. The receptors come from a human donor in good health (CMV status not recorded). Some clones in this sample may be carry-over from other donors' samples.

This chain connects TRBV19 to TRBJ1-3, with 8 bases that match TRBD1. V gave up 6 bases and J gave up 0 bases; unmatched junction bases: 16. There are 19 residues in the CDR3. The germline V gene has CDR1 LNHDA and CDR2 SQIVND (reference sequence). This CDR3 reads CASSSLGQGFRNSGNTIYF. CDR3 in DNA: TGTGCCAGTAGCTCCCTTGGACAGGGCTTCAGGAACTCTGGAAACACCATATATTTT.

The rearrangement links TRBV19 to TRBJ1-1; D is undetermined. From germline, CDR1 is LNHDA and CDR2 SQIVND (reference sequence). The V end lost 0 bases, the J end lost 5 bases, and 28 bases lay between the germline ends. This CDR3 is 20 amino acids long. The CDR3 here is CASSIDRKGEWPSLGTEAFF. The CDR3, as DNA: TGTGCCAGTAGTATAGATCGAAAGGGCGAGTGGCCCTCCCTAGGAACTGAAGCTTTCTTT.